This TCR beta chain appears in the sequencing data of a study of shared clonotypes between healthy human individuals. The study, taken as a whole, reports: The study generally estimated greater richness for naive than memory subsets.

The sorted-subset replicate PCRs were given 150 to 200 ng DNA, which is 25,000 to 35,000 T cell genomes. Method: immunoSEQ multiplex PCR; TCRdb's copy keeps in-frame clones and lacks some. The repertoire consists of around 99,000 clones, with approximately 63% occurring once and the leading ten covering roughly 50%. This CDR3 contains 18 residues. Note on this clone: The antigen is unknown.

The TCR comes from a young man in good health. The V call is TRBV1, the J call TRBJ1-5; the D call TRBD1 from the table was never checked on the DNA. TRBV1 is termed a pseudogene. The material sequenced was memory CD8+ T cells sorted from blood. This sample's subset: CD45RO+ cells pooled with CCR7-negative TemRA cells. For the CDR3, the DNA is TGCACCAGCAGCCAAGGCCCGGGACAGGGCCCGCCCAATCAGCCCCAGCATTTT. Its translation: CTSSQGPGQGPPNQPQHF.